This record looks at one TCR beta chain sequence and its context. This sample is drawn from a study of radiation and T cells in renal cell carcinoma. Sequencing used immunoSEQ multiplex PCR; TCRdb keeps in-frame clones, though not all of them. The repertoire includes roughly 130,000 clones, 81% of them detected once, and about 1.9% sits in the top ten. The CDR3 extends over 13 amino acids. Trimming pared 0 bases from V and 5 bases from J, leaving 7 bases between. CDR1 and CDR2 from the germline V gene are SGHNT and YYREEE (reference sequence). Time point in this sample: blood 2 weeks post-SBRT. The treatment was: 15 Gy SBRT to primary tumor, nephrectomy 4 weeks later.

V is TRBV5-4 and J is TRBJ2-3; no definite D call. The TCR originated in a woman in her sixties or seventies with renal cell carcinoma. Source: blood, taken from a patient whose treatment included radiotherapy and nephrectomy. CDR3 amino acids: CASSLAGGDTQYF. CDR3 coding DNA: TGTGCCAGCAGCTTGGCGGGCGGAGATACGCAGTATTTT.